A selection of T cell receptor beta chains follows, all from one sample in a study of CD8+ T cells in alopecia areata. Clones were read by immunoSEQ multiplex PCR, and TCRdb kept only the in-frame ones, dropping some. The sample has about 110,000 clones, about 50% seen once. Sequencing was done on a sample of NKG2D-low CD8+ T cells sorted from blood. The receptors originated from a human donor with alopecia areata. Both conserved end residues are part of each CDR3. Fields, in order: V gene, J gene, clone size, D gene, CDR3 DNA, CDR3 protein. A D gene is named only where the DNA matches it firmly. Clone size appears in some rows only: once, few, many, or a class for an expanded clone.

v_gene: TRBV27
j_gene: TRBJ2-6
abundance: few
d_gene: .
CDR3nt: TGTGCCAGCATGGCTGTGTCTGGGGCCAACGTCCTGACTTTC
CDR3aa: CASMAVSGANVLTF

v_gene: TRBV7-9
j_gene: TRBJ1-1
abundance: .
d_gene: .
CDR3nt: TGTGCCAGCAGCTTAAACGCAGGGATGAACACTGAAGCTTTCTTT
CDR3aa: CASSLNAGMNTEAFF

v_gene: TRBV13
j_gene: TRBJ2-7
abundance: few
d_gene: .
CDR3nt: TGTGCCAGCATGGGTGATCGAACCTACGAGCAGTACTTC
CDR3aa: CASMGDRTYEQYF

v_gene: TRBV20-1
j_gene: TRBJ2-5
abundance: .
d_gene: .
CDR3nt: TGCAGTGCTAGTCCAGGGATGACCCAGTACTTC
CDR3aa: CSASPGMTQYF

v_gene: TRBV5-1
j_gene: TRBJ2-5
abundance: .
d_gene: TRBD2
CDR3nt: TGCGCCAGCAGCTATACTAGCGGGAGGGCTAAAGAGACCCAGTACTTC
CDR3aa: CASSYTSGRAKETQYF

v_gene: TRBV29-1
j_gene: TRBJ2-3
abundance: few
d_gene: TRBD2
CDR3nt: TGCAGCGTTCTTGGGAGCGGGAGGGCCACAGATACGCAGTATTTT
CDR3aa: CSVLGSGRATDTQYF

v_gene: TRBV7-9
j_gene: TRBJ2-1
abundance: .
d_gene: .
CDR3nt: TGTGCCAGCAGCCCCCAGGGGGGGCCGGTTGGACTAGACGATGAGCAGTTCTTC
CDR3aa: CASSPQGGPVGLDDEQFF

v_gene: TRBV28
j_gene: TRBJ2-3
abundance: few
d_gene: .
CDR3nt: TGTGCCAGCAGTTTATTTGTGGAGGGGGCAGATACGCAGTATTTT
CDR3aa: CASSLFVEGADTQYF

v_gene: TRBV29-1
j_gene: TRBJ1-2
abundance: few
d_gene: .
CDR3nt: TGCAGCGCCTCAGGGAGTAGGGATGGCTACACCTTC
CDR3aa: CSASGSRDGYTF

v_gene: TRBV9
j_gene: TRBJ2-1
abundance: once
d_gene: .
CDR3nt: TGTGCCAGCAGCGTAGAGGACACCGATGAGCAGTTCTTC
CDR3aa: CASSVEDTDEQFF

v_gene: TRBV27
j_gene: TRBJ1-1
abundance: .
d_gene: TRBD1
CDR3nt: TGTGCCAGCAGTATCACAACAGGGGGACGAACTGAAGCTTTCTTT
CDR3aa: CASSITTGGRTEAFF

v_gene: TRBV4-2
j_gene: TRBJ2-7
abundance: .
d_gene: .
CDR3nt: TGTGCCAGCAGCCAAGAATCGATCTCCTACGAGCAGTACTTC
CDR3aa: CASSQESISYEQYF

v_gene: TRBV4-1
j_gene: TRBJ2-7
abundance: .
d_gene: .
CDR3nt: TGCGCCAGCAGCCCGTGGAGTGGCTCCTACGAGCAGTACTTC
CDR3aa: CASSPWSGSYEQYF

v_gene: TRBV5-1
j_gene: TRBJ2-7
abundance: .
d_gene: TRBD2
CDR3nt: TGCGCCAGCAGCCTAGAGGGACTAGCGGGAGCCTACGAGCAGTACTTC
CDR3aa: CASSLEGLAGAYEQYF

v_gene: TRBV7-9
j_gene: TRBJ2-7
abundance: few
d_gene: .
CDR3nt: TGTGCCAGCAGGCCTCAGGGGAGAGGCTACGAGCAGTACTTC
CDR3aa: CASRPQGRGYEQYF

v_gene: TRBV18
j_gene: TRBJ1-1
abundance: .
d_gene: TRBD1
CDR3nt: TGTGCCAGCTCACCAAAAGGGACAGGTTTGAACACTGAAGCTTTCTTT
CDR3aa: CASSPKGTGLNTEAFF

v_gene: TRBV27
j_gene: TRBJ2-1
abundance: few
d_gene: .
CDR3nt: TGTGCCAGCAGTCCGGGGAGAGTTCATGAGCAGTTCTTC
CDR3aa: CASSPGRVHEQFF

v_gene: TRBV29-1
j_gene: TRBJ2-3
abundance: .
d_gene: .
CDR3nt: TGCAGCGTCGCCGGACCATTAACAGATACGCAGTATTTT
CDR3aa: CSVAGPLTDTQYF

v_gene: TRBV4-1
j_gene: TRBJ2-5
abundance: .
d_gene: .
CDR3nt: TGCGCCAGCAGCCAAGATCGGGGCCTGGTGGAGACCCAGTACTTC
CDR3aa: CASSQDRGLVETQYF

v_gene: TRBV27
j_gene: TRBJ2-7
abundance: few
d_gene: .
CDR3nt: TGTGCCAGCAGTCAAAGGGGCAGGGTGGGAGAGCAGTACTTC
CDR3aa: CASSQRGRVGEQYF

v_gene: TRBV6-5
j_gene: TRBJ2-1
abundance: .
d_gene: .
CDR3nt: TGTGCCAGCAGTACCCGGGAGTATTCCTACAATGAGCAGTTCTTC
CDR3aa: CASSTREYSYNEQFF

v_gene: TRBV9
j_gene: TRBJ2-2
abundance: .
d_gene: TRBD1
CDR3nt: TGTGCCAGCAGCATAGGGGGCGGGCTAAACACCGGGGAGCTGTTTTTT
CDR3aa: CASSIGGGLNTGELFF

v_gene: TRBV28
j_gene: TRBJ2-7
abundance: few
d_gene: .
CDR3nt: TGTGCCAGCAGTTTGGCGATCCGTTTCTACGAGCAGTACTTC
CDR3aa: CASSLAIRFYEQYF

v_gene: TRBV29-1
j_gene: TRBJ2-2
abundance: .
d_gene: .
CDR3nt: TGCAGCGTTGCAATGAGCACCGGGGAGCTGTTTTTT
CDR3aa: CSVAMSTGELFF

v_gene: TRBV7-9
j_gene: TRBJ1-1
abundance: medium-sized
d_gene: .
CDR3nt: TGTGCCAGCAGTCGACTGAACACTGAAGCTTTCTTT
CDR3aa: CASSRLNTEAFF

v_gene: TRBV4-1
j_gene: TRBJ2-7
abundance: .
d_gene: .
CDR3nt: TGCGCCAGCAGCCAAGGGGACGGATCCGGTTACGAGCAGTACTTC
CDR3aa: CASSQGDGSGYEQYF

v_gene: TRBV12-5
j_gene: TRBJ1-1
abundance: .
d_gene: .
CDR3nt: TGTGCTAGTGGTTTGGAGGGGAGTTCGGCTTTCTTT
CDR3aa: CASGLEGSSAFF

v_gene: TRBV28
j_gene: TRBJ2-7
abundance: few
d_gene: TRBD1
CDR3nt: TGTGCCAGCAGCCTGGACAGGGGAATTAGGGCCTACGAGCAGTACTTC
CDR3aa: CASSLDRGIRAYEQYF

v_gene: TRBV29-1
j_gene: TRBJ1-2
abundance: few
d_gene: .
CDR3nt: TGCAGCGTTGAGGGGGGGGGCTACACCTTC
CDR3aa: CSVEGGGYTF

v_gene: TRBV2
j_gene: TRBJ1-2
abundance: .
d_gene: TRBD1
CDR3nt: TGTGCCAGCATAGGGGACAGACTAAACTATGGCTACACCTTC
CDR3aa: CASIGDRLNYGYTF

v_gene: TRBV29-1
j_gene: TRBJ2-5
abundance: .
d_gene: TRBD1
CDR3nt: TGCAGCGTTCCAGGGGGCTTGGAGACCCAGTACTTC
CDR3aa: CSVPGGLETQYF

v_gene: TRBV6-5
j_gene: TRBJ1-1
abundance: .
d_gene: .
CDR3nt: TGTGCCAGCAGTTACTCAGCCGGGCCGAACACTGAAGCTTTCTTT
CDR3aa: CASSYSAGPNTEAFF

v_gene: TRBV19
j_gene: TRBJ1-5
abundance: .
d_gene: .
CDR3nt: TGTGCCAGTAGTATAGTAGGCGGAAGGATCCAGCATTTT
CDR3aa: CASSIVGGRIQHF

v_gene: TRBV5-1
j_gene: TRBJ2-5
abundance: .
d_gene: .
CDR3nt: TGCGCCAGCAGACCTCTAGGAGAGGAGACCCAGTACTTC
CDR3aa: CASRPLGEETQYF

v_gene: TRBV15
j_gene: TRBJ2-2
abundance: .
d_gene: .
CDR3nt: TGTGCCACCAGCAAATTGGGCGGGGAGCTGTTTTTT
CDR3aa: CATSKLGGELFF

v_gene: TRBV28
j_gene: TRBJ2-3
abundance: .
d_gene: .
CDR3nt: TGTGCCAGCAGTTTCATCACAGATACGCAGTATTTT
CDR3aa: CASSFITDTQYF

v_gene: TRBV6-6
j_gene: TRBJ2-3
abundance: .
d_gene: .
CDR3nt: TGTGCCAGCGGGGGCGGAATCACAGATACGCAGTATTTT
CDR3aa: CASGGGITDTQYF

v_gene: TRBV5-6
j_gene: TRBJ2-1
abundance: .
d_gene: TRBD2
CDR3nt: TGTGCCAGCAGCTTCCCCGGGACTAAATTAAATGAGCAGTTCTTC
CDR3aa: CASSFPGTKLNEQFF